The subject of this entry is one TCR beta chain. Its antigen is unidentified. These data come from a study of cytomegalovirus exposure and HLA in healthy donors. Study-level points and caveats: Sequencing probably produced one cluster of sequence variants that were highly shared. Highest at DRB1 and lowest at HLA-C, TCR association rates differed among HLA loci in a later analysis.

Both 60 Vbeta primers and 13 Jbeta primers went into the PCR. Libraries were prepared by immunoSEQ multiplex PCR; TCRdb keeps only in-frame clonotypes and omits some of them. Among approximately 70,000 clones, roughly 75% were seen once, and the ten largest hold about 7.6%. CDR1 and CDR2 (germline): LNHDA, SQIVND (reference sequence). J lost 1 base, V lost 4 bases, and 1 base had no gene match. The CDR3 is made up of 14 amino acids. Unrecorded immune exposure was likely among donors, who were nominally healthy when sampled. The V call is TRBV19, the J call TRBJ1-5; 7 bases line up with TRBD1. The source of this sequence is a man in his 60s in good health and CMV-seropositive. Sample: PBMCs. Here the CDR3 DNA reads TGTGCCAGTAGTAGGGGACAGAGCAATCAGCCCCAGCATTTT. Encoded protein: CASSRGQSNQPQHF.